The count of the clone carrying this TCR beta chain is one. What it binds is unknown. TCRdb re-called the RT-PCR reads through MiXCR, storing one row per CDR3 protein. The sample lists 530,000 or so distinct CDR3 sequences, about 25% seen once, with under 2.5% in the top ten. This sample was included in a study of response to subunit inactivated influenza vaccine. General study points: Each seasonal influenza vaccination recruits few new T cells, the authors suggested.

This material consisted of CD4+ T cells sorted from PBMCs, taken 5 days after vaccination. This receptor was identified in a man aged 45 to 65 who received an inactivated influenza vaccine.

CDR3 region: CASSPRLAGGRTDTQYF. The CDR3 DNA is TGTGCCAGCAGCCCACGACTAGCGGGGGGACGCACAGATACGCAGTATTTT. The rearrangement links TRBV9 to TRBJ2-3, with 13 bases identical to TRBD2. The CDR3 contains 17 residues. Germline CDR1 reads SGDLS; CDR2 reads YYNGEE. V lost 4 bases and J lost 1; bases outside the gene matches: 6.